These T cell receptor beta chains were read from a single sample in a study of blood T cell repertoires in COVID-19. Sequencing used immunoSEQ multiplex PCR; TCRdb keeps in-frame clones, though not all of them. The profile shows more than 6,500 clones, 85% to 90% of them singletons. Sequenced: peripheral blood. The receptors shown here come from an older man with active COVID-19. Each CDR3 is given with its conserved first and last residue. Fields, in order: D gene, clone size, J gene, V gene, CDR3 protein, CDR3 DNA. The D gene is left open where the match is weak. Clone size is shown for a subset of rows, as once, few, many or a class of expanded clone.

TRBD1 | NA | TRBJ2-7 | TRBV24-1 | CATSPDRGREQYF | TGTGCCACCAGTCCGGACAGGGGGCGCGAGCAGTACTTC
NA | few | TRBJ2-3 | TRBV7-6 | CASSLSPAVMSSTDTQYF | TGTGCCAGCAGCTTATCACCGGCGGTAATGTCTAGCACAGATACGCAGTATTTT
TRBD1 | once | TRBJ1-3 | TRBV18 | CASSPGQGVYGNTIYF | TGTGCCAGCTCCCCAGGACAGGGGGTATACGGAAACACCATATATTTT
TRBD2 | NA | TRBJ2-1 | TRBV7-2 | CASSPGLAGPYNEQFF | TGTGCCAGCAGCCCGGGACTAGCGGGGCCGTACAATGAGCAGTTCTTC
TRBD2 | NA | TRBJ2-7 | TRBV4-2 | CASSHPTSGNGEQYF | TGTGCCAGCAGCCATCCGACTAGCGGGAATGGTGAGCAGTACTTC
TRBD2 | NA | TRBJ2-7 | TRBV10-3 | CAISGTSGSPDGVSSYEQYF | TGTGCCATCAGTGGGACTAGCGGGAGCCCGGATGGAGTTAGCTCCTACGAGCAGTACTTC
TRBD2 | NA | TRBJ2-1 | TRBV7-3 | CASSLTSGSFREQFF | TGTGCCAGCAGCCTTACTAGCGGGAGTTTTCGTGAGCAGTTCTTC
TRBD1 | once | TRBJ1-2 | TRBV6-6 | CASRTRGQVNGYTF | TGTGCCAGCAGGACAAGGGGACAGGTCAATGGCTACACCTTC
TRBD1 | NA | TRBJ2-7 | TRBV19 | CASSKGQQVPYEQYF | TGTGCCAGTAGCAAGGGACAGCAGGTGCCCTACGAGCAGTACTTC
NA | NA | TRBJ1-4 | TRBV19 | CASTRTGHNIIGEKLFF | TGTGCCAGTACCCGAACGGGACACAACATAATCGGGGAAAAACTGTTTTTT
NA | few | TRBJ2-7 | TRBV7-2 | CASSPRTGAYEQYF | TGTGCCAGCAGCCCACGAACAGGAGCCTACGAGCAGTACTTC
TRBD2 | NA | TRBJ2-5 | TRBV6-1 | CASSGGLAGGLKTQYF | TGTGCCAGCAGTGGAGGACTAGCGGGAGGGCTTAAGACCCAGTACTTC
NA | NA | TRBJ1-5 | TRBV6-6 | CASSSRGNSNQPQHF | TGTGCCAGCAGCTCAAGGGGGAATAGCAATCAGCCCCAGCATTTT
TRBD1 | NA | TRBJ2-7 | TRBV5-1 | CASSKGQGANDFYEQYF | TGCGCCAGCAGCAAGGGACAGGGGGCGAACGATTTCTACGAGCAGTACTTC
TRBD2 | once | TRBJ2-1 | TRBV19 | CASSTSGSSYNEQFF | TGTGCCAGTAGTACGAGCGGGAGCTCCTACAATGAGCAGTTCTTC
TRBD1 | NA | TRBJ2-3 | TRBV2 | CASSDIDRENTQYF | TGTGCCAGCAGCGATATCGACAGGGAGAATACGCAGTATTTT
NA | NA | TRBJ2-3 | TRBV5-1 | CASSLPGSTDTQYF | TGCGCCAGCAGCTTGCCAGGGAGCACAGATACGCAGTATTTT
NA | once | TRBJ1-3 | TRBV18 | CASSPDRLSGNTIYF | TGTGCCAGCTCACCCGACAGACTCTCTGGAAACACCATATATTTT
NA | NA | TRBJ1-2 | TRBV4-1 | CASSRSDSVHGYTF | TGCGCCAGCAGCCGGTCGGACAGTGTCCATGGCTACACCTTC
NA | once | TRBJ2-1 | TRBV7-9 | CASTPLGDEQFF | TGTGCCAGCACCCCCCTCGGGGATGAGCAGTTCTTC
NA | NA | TRBJ1-1 | TRBV5-1 | CASSDSVDTEAFF | TGCGCCAGCAGCGACAGCGTGGACACTGAAGCTTTCTTT
TRBD1 | NA | TRBJ1-1 | TRBV3-1/TRBV3-2 | CASSNTGGTEAFF | TGTGCCAGCAGCAACACAGGGGGGACTGAAGCTTTCTTT
TRBD1 | NA | TRBJ2-3 | TRBV7-3 | CASSSNRGSTDTQYF | TGTGCCAGCAGCTCTAACAGGGGGAGCACAGATACGCAGTATTTT
TRBD1 | NA | TRBJ1-1 | TRBV18 | CASSPRTGGLGDEAFF | TGTGCCAGCTCACCGCGGACAGGGGGCTTGGGTGATGAAGCTTTCTTT
NA | NA | TRBJ2-7 | TRBV6-5 | CASSLGLQRAHEQYF | TGTGCCAGCAGTTTGGGACTGCAGCGGGCTCACGAGCAGTACTTC
NA | NA | TRBJ2-3 | TRBV5-6 | CASSLAGISDTQYF | TGTGCCAGCAGCTTGGCGGGGATCTCAGATACGCAGTATTTT
NA | once | TRBJ2-2 | TRBV4-1 | CASSQAAPGAVTGELFF | TGCGCCAGCAGCCAGGCTGCCCCAGGGGCAGTGACCGGGGAGCTGTTTTTT